These T cell receptor beta chains were read from a single sample in a study of T cells in Graves' hyperthyroidism and ophthalmopathy. TCRdb passed the multiplex PCR reads through MiXCR, listing each CDR3 protein once. This table has approximately 370,000 distinct CDR3 sequences, more than 12% appearing once. Sequencing used blood. The source is a woman in her thirties with Graves' hyperthyroidism. Each CDR3 is given with its conserved first and last residue. Each record gives: V gene, J gene, D gene, clone size, CDR3 length, CDR3 DNA, CDR3 protein. A D gene is named only where the DNA matches it firmly. The listing skips clone size in some rows; elsewhere it reads once, few, many or a size class.

>TRBV6-1|TRBJ2-5|TRBD2|many|14
TGTGCCAGCAGTTTCGGTCTAGCGGGAGAGACCCAGTACTTC
CASSFGLAGETQYF
>TRBV29-1|TRBJ2-1|-|-|11
TGCAGCGTCTGCAGGACCAATGAGCAGTTCTTC
CSVCRTNEQFF
>TRBV11-2|TRBJ2-3|-|many|15
TGTGCCAGCAGTTCGGACGGGATTAGCACAGATACGCAGTATTTT
CASSSDGISTDTQYF
>TRBV10-1|TRBJ2-1|TRBD1|-|13
TGCGCCAGCAGTGTAAGGACAGGTGATGAGCAGTTCTTC
CASSVRTGDEQFF
>TRBV5-8|TRBJ2-5|TRBD1|few|16
TGTGCCAGCAGCAGGGGGGCTGGACAGGGCGGAGAGACCCAGTACTTC
CASSRGAGQGGETQYF
>TRBV28|TRBJ2-7|TRBD1|few|14
TGTGCCAGCACATCCGGGACAGGGATCTACGAGCAGTACTTC
CASTSGTGIYEQYF
>TRBV20-1|TRBJ2-1|TRBD2|few|14
TGCAGTGCTAAAGGACTAGCGGGATCCAATGAGCAGTTCTTC
CSAKGLAGSNEQFF
>TRBV2|TRBJ1-2|-|many|13
TGTGCCAGCAGTGGGGACCGGGCCTATGGCTACACCTTC
CASSGDRAYGYTF
>TRBV15|TRBJ2-7|-|-|14
TGTGCCACCAGCAGAGAGGGGGGCTCCTACGAGCAGTACTTC
CATSREGGSYEQYF
>TRBV20-1|TRBJ2-7|TRBD1|few|14
TGCAGTGCCAGAGGGACAGGGGGGTCCTACGAGCAGTACTTC
CSARGTGGSYEQYF
>TRBV20-1|TRBJ2-5|-|many|12
TGCAGTCGGACTACGCACGGGGAGACCCAGTACTTC
CSRTTHGETQYF
>TRBV19|TRBJ2-7|-|few|14
TGTGCCAGTAGTATGTGGGGAGAAGGATACGAGCAGTACTTC
CASSMWGEGYEQYF
>TRBV4-2|TRBJ2-7|-|-|12
TGTGCCAGCAGCCAAAATGGGCCCGAGCAGTACTTC
CASSQNGPEQYF
>TRBV5-1|TRBJ2-3|-|many|15
TGCGCCAGCAGCTTGGATCGGGGGGCGAAAGATACGCAGTATTTT
CASSLDRGAKDTQYF
>TRBV6-1|TRBJ2-1|-|many|11
TGTGCCAGCAGTAGGCAAGATGAGCAGTTCTTC
CASSRQDEQFF
>TRBV4-2|TRBJ2-3|TRBD1|-|15
TGTGCCAGCAGCCGAGGACAGGGAAACACAGATACGCAGTATTTT
CASSRGQGNTDTQYF
>TRBV11-2|TRBJ2-5|TRBD2|many|15
TGTGCCAGCAGCCCCCCGGGGAGGGGAGGCGAGACCCAGTACTTC
CASSPPGRGGETQYF
>TRBV5-1|TRBJ2-7|-|few|16
TGCGCCAGCAGCCCGTCCGGGGCACCACTCTCCTACGAGCAGTACTTC
CASSPSGAPLSYEQYF
>TRBV9|TRBJ1-4|-|once|14
TGTGCCAGCAGTGCAGGGGATACTAATGAAAAACTGTTTTTT
CASSAGDTNEKLFF
>TRBV4-2|TRBJ2-1|-|-|16
TGTGCCAGCAGCCAAGAGCCGACCAGCTCCTACAATGAGCAGTTCTTC
CASSQEPTSSYNEQFF
>TRBV20-1|TRBJ2-1|TRBD2|-|16
TGCAGTGCTAGAGATCGGGGACTAGCGGACTACAATGAGCAGTTCTTC
CSARDRGLADYNEQFF
>TRBV25-1|TRBJ2-7|-|-|17
TGTGCCAGCAGTGATCATTTCAAGGAGGGCAGATTCTACGAGCAGTACTTC
CASSDHFKEGRFYEQYF
>TRBV4-1|TRBJ1-1|-|few|13
TGCGCCAGCAGCCGCCTTAGGAAGGAGGAAGCTTTCTTT
CASSRLRKEEAFF
>TRBV27|TRBJ2-1|TRBD1|many|16
TGTGCCAGCACTTCCCTGGGGGACAGGGGAGGCAATGAGCAGTTCTTC
CASTSLGDRGGNEQFF
>TRBV20-1|TRBJ1-2|TRBD1|-|14
TGCAGTGCTAGACGATACCGGGACAGCTATGGCTACACCTTC
CSARRYRDSYGYTF
>TRBV19|TRBJ2-5|TRBD1|many|15
TGTGCCAGTAGTACCGGGACAGGGCGGAAGGAGACCCAGTACTTC
CASSTGTGRKETQYF
>TRBV3-1|TRBJ2-1|TRBD2|-|15
TGTGCCAGCAGCGGGACTAGCGGCGCCCACAATGAGCAGTTCTTC
CASSGTSGAHNEQFF
>TRBV6-2/TRBV6-3|TRBJ2-7|TRBD1|many|14
TGTGCCAGCAGGTTTCGACAGGGGATTTTCGAGCAGTACTTC
CASRFRQGIFEQYF
>TRBV28|TRBJ1-5|TRBD1|-|15
TGTGCCAGCAGTTTCCTGACAGGGAACAATCAGCCCCAGCATTTT
CASSFLTGNNQPQHF
>TRBV6-1|TRBJ1-2|TRBD1|many|16
TGTGCCAGCAGTGAGGAGCGGAGGGGGCTAGGCTATGGCTACACCTTC
CASSEERRGLGYGYTF
>TRBV7-2|TRBJ2-5|-|many|18
TGTGCCAGCAGCCTAGGGGTCCGGGGCGAAGCGGTTCGGGAGACCCAGTACTTC
CASSLGVRGEAVRETQYF
>TRBV9|TRBJ1-4|-|few|15
TGTGCCAGCAGCGCTACCCAGGGAAGGAATGAAAAACTGTTTTTT
CASSATQGRNEKLFF
>TRBV14|TRBJ2-1|-|-|15
TGTGCCAGCAGCCAAGATTTTGGCTTCCTCAATGAGCAGTTCTTC
CASSQDFGFLNEQFF
>TRBV12-3/TRBV12-4|TRBJ2-6|-|many|13
TGTGCCAGCCCTCAGCCTGGGGCCAACGTCCTGACTTTC
CASPQPGANVLTF
>TRBV5-6|TRBJ1-4|-|-|15
TGTGCCAGCAGCTTCGGCACTTCAACTAATGAAAAACTGTTTTTT
CASSFGTSTNEKLFF
>TRBV28|TRBJ1-5|-|many|16
TGTGCCAGCAGCCCGACAGTTTCTCTTAGCAATCAGCCCCAGCATTTT
CASSPTVSLSNQPQHF
>TRBV20-1|TRBJ2-1|-|many|14
TGCAGTGCTAGAGCCCCCTATAAAGGCAATGAGCAGTTCTTC
CSARAPYKGNEQFF
>TRBV5-4|TRBJ2-2|-|-|16
TGTGCCAGCAGCTTGTTGGAGACAGCAAACACCGGGGAGCTGTTTTTT
CASSLLETANTGELFF
>TRBV24-1|TRBJ2-1|TRBD2|many|17
TGTGCCACCAGTGATTTCTTAGGGAGCGGGGGTAACAATGAGCAGTTCTTC
CATSDFLGSGGNNEQFF
>TRBV19|TRBJ2-5|TRBD2|-|16
TGTGCCAGTAGTATGTCGGCTGTAGCGGGAATAGAGACCCAGTACTTC
CASSMSAVAGIETQYF
>TRBV12-3/TRBV12-4|TRBJ2-1|TRBD2|few|13
TGTGCCAGCAGGCCGGGACTAGTCAATGAGCAGTTCTTC
CASRPGLVNEQFF
>TRBV7-7|TRBJ2-2|TRBD2|-|17
TGTGCTAGCAGCGTGACTAGCGGGAGGGCCCTCACCGGGGAGCTGTTTTTT
CASSVTSGRALTGELFF
>TRBV5-4|TRBJ1-1|-|few|15
TGTGCCAGCAGCTTAGGTTCCAGGTTGAACACTGAAGCTTTCTTT
CASSLGSRLNTEAFF
>TRBV19|TRBJ1-5|-|once|16
TGTGCCAGTAGTATAAGCTTTGCAGGGATAGATCAGCCCCAGCATTTT
CASSISFAGIDQPQHF
>TRBV5-1|TRBJ2-5|TRBD1|-|15
TGCGCCACCTCTTACCGTCAGGGGGCCCAAGAGACCCAGTACTTC
CATSYRQGAQETQYF
>TRBV18|TRBJ1-5|-|few|18
TGTGCCAGCTCCCTCATAGGGGACTATCCCTTAGGCAATCAGCCCCAGCATTTT
CASSLIGDYPLGNQPQHF
>TRBV7-9|TRBJ2-7|-|-|13
TGTGCCAGCCGCTTAGGGGCCCTCTACGAGCAGTACTTC
CASRLGALYEQYF
>TRBV9|TRBJ2-3|-|few|16
TGTGCCAGCAGCCCAGCCCCCGGCCTCTACACAGATACGCAGTATTTT
CASSPAPGLYTDTQYF
>TRBV28|TRBJ2-1|-|many|14
TGTGCCAGCAGTAAAATAGGGACTCGACCCGAGCAGTTCTTC
CASSKIGTRPEQFF
>TRBV4-1|TRBJ2-3|-|few|13
TGCGCCAGCAGCCACGGAACGGATGATACGCAGTATTTT
CASSHGTDDTQYF
>TRBV6-1|TRBJ2-3|TRBD1|-|15
TGTGCCAGCAGCCGGGGACAGGGGATGGCAGATACGCAGTATTTT
CASSRGQGMADTQYF